Shown below are 8 T cell receptor beta chains from a single sample sequenced in a study of control samples from healthy donors and cancer patients. Sequencing was performed with immunoSEQ multiplex PCR; in TCRdb, only in-frame clones are kept and a portion is missing. The sample has tens of thousands of clones, about 90% seen once. The sequenced material came from PBMCs. All receptors come from a woman aged 55-70 years with head and neck cancer.

The chain recombines TRBV29-1 with TRBJ1-3; D is undetermined. Trimming cost V 6 bases and J 0 bases, with 12 bases left between them. CDR3 length: 14 residues. Germline V lookup: CDR1 SQVTM, CDR2 ANQGSEA. CDR3 in DNA: TGCAGCGTCGCCGACGCCGTCTCTGGAAACACCATATATTTT. Translation: CSVADAVSGNTIYF.

The genes are TRBV27 and TRBJ1-3; no definite D call. CDR3 length: 13 residues. The V end was cut by 5 bases, the J end by 6 bases, with 11 bases between. Germline CDR1 and CDR2: MNHEY and SMNVEV (reference sequence). The DNA of the CDR3 is TGTGCCAGCAGTGCATCATTCGCAAACACCATATATTTT. It yields the protein CASSASFANTIYF.

The table lists this clone with a count of one. The chain joins TRBV5-1 to TRBJ2-7, with D tentatively TRBD2 (7 bases). CDR3 length: 15 amino acids. The ends were cut back, 2 bases at V and 3 bases at J, with 15 bases in the middle. Germline CDR1 is SGHRS and CDR2 is YFSETQ. The CDR3, as DNA: TGCGCCAGCAGCTTAGGGGGGGACACAAGCTACGAGCAGTACTTC. Translating it yields CASSLGGDTSYEQYF.

The genes are TRBV11-2 and TRBJ2-1, with D tentatively TRBD1 (6 bases). Germline CDR1 reads SGHAT; CDR2 reads FQNNGV. V lost 5 bases and J lost 8, with 31 bases in between. The CDR3 extends over 19 amino acids. The CDR3 coding sequence is TGTGCCAGCAGCACACGGGTAGAACAGGGTCTGCTCCTGGTGGATGAGCAGTTCTTC. Translating it yields CASSTRVEQGLLLVDEQFF.

This chain uses TRBV30 with TRBJ2-2, with TRBD2 as a possible D gene (5 bases). Trimming stripped 5 bases from V and 6 bases from J, with 13 bases between. The CDR3 contains 13 residues. The germline gives CDR1 GTSNPN, CDR2 SVGIG (reference sequence). The CDR3 sequence is CAWGRTEAGELFF. The CDR3 DNA is TGTGCCTGGGGGCGAACGGAGGCCGGGGAGCTGTTTTTT. The full variable domain, its missing parts supplied by reference TRBV30 and TRBJ2-2, is SQTIHQWPATLVQPVGSPLSLECTVEGTSNPNLYWYRQAAGRGLQLLFYSVGIGQISSEVPQNLSASRPQDRQFILSSKKLLLSDSGFYLCAWGRTEAGELFFGEGSRLTVL.

V usage is TRBV27 and J usage is TRBJ1-1; D gene ambiguous. CDR3 length equals 14 residues. Trimming shortened V by 2 bases and J by 0 bases, and 7 bases separated the two germline ends. From germline, CDR1 is MNHEY and CDR2 SMNVEV (reference sequence). Here the CDR3 DNA reads TGTGCCAGCAGTTTAAACAGAGTGAACACTGAAGCTTTCTTT. Amino acids: CASSLNRVNTEAFF.

V usage is TRBV27 and J usage is TRBJ2-7, with TRBD2 identical over 7 bases. J lost 5 bases, V lost 6 bases, and 16 bases had no gene match. Per the germline V gene, CDR1 is MNHEY and CDR2 is SMNVEV (reference sequence). This CDR3 region has 16 residues. CDR3 sequence reads: CASSQAAGREFNEQYF. In nucleotides, the CDR3 is TGTGCCAGCAGCCAAGCGGCCGGGCGGGAGTTCAACGAGCAGTACTTC.

This clone was seen only once. The chain uses TRBV30 and TRBJ2-7; maybe TRBD1 (6 bases). The CDR3 is made up of 12 amino acids. Deletions cut 3 bases from V and 3 bases from J, with 9 bases between. Germline V gives CDR1 GTSNPN, CDR2 SVGIG (reference sequence). CDR3 sequence (DNA): TGTGCCTGGAGAACACAGGGCTACGAGCAGTACTTC. It encodes CAWRTQGYEQYF.